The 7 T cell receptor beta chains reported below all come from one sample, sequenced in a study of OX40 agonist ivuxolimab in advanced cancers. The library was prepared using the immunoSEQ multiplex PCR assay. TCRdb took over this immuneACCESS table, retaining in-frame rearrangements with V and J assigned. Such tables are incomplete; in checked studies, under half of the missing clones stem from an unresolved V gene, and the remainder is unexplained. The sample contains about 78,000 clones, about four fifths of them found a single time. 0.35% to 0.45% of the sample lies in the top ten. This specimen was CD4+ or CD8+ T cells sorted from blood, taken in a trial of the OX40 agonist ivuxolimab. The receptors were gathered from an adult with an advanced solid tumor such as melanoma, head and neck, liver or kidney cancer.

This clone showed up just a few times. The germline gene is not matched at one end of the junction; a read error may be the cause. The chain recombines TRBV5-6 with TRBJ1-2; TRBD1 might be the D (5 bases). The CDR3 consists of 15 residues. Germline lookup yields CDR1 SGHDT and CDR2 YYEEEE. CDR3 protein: CASNLWGSLVYGYTF. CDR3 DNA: TGTGCCAGCAACTTGTGGGGGTCACTAGTATATGGCTACACCTTC. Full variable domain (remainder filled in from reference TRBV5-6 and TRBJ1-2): DAGVTQSPTHLIKTRGQQVTLRCSPKSGHDTVSWYQQALGQGPQFIFQYYEEEERQRGNFPDRFSGHQFPNYSSELNVNALLLGDSALYLCASNLWGSLVYGYTFGSGTRLTVV.

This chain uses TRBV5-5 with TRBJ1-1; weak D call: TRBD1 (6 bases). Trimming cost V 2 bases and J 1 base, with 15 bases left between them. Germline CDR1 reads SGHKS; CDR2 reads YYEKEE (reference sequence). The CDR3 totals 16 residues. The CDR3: CASSFGPRQENTEAFF. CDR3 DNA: TGTGCCAGCAGCTTCGGGCCAAGACAGGAGAACACTGAAGCTTTCTTT.

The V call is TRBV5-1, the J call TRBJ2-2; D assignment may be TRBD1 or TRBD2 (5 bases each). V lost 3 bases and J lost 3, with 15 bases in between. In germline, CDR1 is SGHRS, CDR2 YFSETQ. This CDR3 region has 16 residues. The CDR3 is CASSYSRDADTGELFF. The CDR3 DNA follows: TGCGCCAGCAGCTACTCCCGGGACGCTGACACCGGGGAGCTGTTTTTT.

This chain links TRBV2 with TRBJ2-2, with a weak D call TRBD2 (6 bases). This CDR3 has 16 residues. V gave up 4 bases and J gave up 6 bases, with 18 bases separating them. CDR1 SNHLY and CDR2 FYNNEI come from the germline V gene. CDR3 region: CASSGEAPEVAGELFF. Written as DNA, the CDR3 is TGTGCCAGCAGTGGGGAGGCCCCCGAGGTAGCCGGGGAGCTGTTTTTT.

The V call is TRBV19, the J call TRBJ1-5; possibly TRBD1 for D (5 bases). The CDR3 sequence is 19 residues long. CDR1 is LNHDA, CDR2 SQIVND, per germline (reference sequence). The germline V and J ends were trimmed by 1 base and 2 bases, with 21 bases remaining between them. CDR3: CASSIGGIGGRTGNQPQHF. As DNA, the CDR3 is TGTGCCAGTAGTATAGGGGGGATCGGAGGGCGGACGGGCAATCAGCCCCAGCATTTT.

The CDR3 protein is CASKRPDYNEQFF. DNA for the CDR3: TGTGCCAGCAAACGACCAGATTACAATGAGCAGTTCTTC. J is TRBJ2-1 and V is TRBV2; the D is unclear. Germline values: CDR1 SNHLY, CDR2 FYNNEI. This CDR3 contains 13 residues. The V end was cut by 7 bases, the J end by 4 bases, with 11 bases between.

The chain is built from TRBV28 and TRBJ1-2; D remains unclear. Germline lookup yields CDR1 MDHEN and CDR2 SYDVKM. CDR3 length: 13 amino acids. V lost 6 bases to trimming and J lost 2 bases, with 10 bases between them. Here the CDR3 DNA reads TGTGCCAGCAGCTTAACAGTCAACTATGGCTACACCTTC. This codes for CASSLTVNYGYTF.